This TCR beta chain was identified in a study of blood T cell repertoires in COVID-19. Produced via immunoSEQ multiplex PCR; TCRdb's table is partial and in-frame only. The sample lists 130,000 to 150,000 clones, 70% to 90% occurring once. The CDR3 spans 15 residues. Deletions cut 6 bases from V and 4 bases from J, with 15 bases between. Germline V gene data show CDR1 as MRHNA and CDR2 as SNTAGT. This clonotype originated in a woman aged 25 to 39 with acute COVID-19. Sequenced: PBMCs or T cells enriched from blood (not recorded which). This chain uses TRBV6-4 with TRBJ1-4; D not certain. The CDR3 reads CASRPTGGNNEKLFF. The CDR3 DNA is TGTGCCAGCAGGCCTACCGGCGGGAATAATGAAAAACTGTTTTTT.